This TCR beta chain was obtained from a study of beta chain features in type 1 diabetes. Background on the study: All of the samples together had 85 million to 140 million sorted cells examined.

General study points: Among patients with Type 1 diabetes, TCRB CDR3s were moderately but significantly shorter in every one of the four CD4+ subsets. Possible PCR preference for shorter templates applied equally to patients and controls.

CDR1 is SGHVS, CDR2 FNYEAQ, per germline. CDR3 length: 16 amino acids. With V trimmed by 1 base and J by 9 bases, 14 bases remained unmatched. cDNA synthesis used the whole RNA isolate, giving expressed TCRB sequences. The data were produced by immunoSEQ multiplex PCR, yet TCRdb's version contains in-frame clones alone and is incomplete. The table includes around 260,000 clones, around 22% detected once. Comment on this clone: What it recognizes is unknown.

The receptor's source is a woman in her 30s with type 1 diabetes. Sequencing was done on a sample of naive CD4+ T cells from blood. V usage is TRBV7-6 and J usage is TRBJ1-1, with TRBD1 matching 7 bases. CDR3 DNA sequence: TGTGCCAGCAGCTTAGGGTCAGGGGGAACCTTGATGAAAGCTTTCTTT. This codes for CASSLGSGGTLMKAFF.